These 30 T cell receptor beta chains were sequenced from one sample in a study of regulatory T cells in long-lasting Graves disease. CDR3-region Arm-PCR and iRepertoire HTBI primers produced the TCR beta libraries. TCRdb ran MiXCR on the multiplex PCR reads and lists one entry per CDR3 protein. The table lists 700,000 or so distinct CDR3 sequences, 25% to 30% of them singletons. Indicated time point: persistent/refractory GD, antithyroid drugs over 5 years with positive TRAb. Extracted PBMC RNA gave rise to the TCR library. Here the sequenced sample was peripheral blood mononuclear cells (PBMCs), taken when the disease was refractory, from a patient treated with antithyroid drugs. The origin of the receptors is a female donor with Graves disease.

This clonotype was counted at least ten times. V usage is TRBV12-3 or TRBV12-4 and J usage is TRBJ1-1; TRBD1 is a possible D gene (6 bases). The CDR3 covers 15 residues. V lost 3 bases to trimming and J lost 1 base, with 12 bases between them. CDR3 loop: CASSFPQGGNTEAFF. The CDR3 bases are TGTGCCAGCAGTTTCCCCCAAGGGGGGAACACTGAAGCTTTCTTT.

In DNA form, the CDR3 reads TGTGCCAGTAGTCGCCGGGACGGGGGGAGGAACACTGAAGCTTTCTTT. Translation: CASSRRDGGRNTEAFF. The chain is built from TRBV19 and TRBJ1-1, with a possible D match to TRBD1 (5 bases). The V end was cut by 5 bases, the J end by 1 base, with 17 bases between. Germline assignment: CDR1 LNHDA and CDR2 SQIVND (reference sequence). This CDR3 has 16 residues. The variable domain in full, with the rest retrieved from reference TRBV19 and TRBJ1-1, is DGGITQSPKYLFRKEGQNVTLSCEQNLNHDAMYWYRQDPGQGLRLIYYSQIVNDFQKGDIAEGYSVSREKKESFPLTVTSAQKNPTAFYLCASSRRDGGRNTEAFFGQGTRLTVV.

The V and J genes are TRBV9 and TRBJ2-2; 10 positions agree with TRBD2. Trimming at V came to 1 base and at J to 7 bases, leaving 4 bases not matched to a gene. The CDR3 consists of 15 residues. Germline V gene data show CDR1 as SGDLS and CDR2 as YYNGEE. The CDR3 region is CASSVTSGKGGELFF. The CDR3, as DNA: TGTGCCAGCAGCGTAACTAGCGGGAAGGGCGGGGAGCTGTTTTTT. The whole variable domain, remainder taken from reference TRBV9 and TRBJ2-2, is DSGVTQTPKHLITATGQRVTLRCSPRSGDLSVYWYQQSLDQGLQFLIQYYNGEERAKGNILERFSAQQFPDLHSELNLSSLELGDSALYFCASSVTSGKGGELFFGEGSRLTVL.

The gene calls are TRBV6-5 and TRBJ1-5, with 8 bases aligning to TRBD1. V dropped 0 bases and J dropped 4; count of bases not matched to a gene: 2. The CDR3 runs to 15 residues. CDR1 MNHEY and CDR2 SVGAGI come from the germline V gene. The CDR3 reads CASSYSTGGNQPQHF. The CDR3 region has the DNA TGTGCCAGCAGTTACTCTACAGGGGGGAATCAGCCCCAGCATTTT.

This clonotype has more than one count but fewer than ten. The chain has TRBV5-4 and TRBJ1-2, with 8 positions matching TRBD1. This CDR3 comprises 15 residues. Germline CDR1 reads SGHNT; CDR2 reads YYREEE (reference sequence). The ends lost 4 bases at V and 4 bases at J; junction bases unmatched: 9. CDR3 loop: CASSTEAGGVYGYTF. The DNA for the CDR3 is TGTGCCAGCAGCACAGAAGCAGGGGGCGTCTATGGCTACACCTTC.

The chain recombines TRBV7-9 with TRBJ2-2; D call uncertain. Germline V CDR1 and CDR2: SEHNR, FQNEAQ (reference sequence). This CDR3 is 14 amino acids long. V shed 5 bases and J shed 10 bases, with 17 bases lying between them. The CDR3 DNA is TGTGCCAGCAGCCAGTCGATCGAGTCGTTGGAGCTGTTTTTT. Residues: CASSQSIESLELFF.

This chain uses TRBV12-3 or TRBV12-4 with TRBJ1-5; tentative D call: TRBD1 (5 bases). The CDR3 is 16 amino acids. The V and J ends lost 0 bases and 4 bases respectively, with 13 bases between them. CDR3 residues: CASSLAQGFWNQPQHF. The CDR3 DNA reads TGTGCCAGCAGTTTAGCCCAGGGTTTTTGGAATCAGCCCCAGCATTTT.

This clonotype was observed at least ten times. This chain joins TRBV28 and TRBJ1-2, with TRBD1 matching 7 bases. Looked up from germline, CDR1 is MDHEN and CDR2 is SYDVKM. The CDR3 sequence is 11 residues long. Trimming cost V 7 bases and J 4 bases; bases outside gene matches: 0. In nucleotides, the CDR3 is TGTGCCAGCACAGGGGGCTATGGCTACACCTTC. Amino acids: CASTGGYGYTF.

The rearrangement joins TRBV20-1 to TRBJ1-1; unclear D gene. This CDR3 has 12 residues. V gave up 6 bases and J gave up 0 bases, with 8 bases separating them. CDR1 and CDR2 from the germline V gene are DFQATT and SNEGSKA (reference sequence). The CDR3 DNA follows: TGCAGTGCCGACCCGGTGAACACTGAAGCTTTCTTT. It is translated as CSADPVNTEAFF.

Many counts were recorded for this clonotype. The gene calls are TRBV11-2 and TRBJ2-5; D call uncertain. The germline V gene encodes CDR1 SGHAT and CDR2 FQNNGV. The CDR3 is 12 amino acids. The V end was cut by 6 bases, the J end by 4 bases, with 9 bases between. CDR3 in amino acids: CASRQIGETQYF. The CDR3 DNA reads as TGTGCCAGCAGGCAAATAGGAGAGACCCAGTACTTC. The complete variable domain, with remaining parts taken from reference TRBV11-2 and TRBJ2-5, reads EAGVAQSPRYKIIEKRQSVAFWCNPISGHATLYWYQQILGQGPKLLIQFQNNGVVDDSQLPKDRFSAERLKGVDSTLKIQPAKLEDSAVYLCASRQIGETQYFGPGTRLLVL.

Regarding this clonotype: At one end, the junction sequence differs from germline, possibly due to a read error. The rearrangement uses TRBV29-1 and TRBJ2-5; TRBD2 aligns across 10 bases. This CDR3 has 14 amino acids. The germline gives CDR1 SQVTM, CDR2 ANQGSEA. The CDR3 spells CGVGSSSGSETQYF. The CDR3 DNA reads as TGCGGCGTTGGGTCGTCTAGCGGGAGTGAGACCCAGTACTTC. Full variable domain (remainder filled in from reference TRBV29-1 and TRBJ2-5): SAVISQKPSRDICQRGTSLTIQCQVDSQVTMMFWYRQQPGQSLTLIATANQGSEATYESGFVIDKFPISRPNLTFSTLTVSNMSPEDSSIYLCGVGSSSGSETQYFGPGTRLLVL.

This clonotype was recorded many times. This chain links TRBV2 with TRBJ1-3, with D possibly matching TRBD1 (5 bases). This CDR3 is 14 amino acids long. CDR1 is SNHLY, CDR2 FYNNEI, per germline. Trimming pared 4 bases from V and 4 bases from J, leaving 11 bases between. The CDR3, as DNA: TGTGCCAGCAGTGTAAGGGGAGCAGGAAACACCATATATTTT. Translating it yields CASSVRGAGNTIYF.

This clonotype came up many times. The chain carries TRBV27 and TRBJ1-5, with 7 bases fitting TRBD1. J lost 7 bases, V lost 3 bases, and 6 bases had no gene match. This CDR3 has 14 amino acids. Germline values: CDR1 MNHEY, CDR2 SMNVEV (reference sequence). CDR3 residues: CASSLDRITQPQHF. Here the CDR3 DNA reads TGTGCCAGCAGTTTGGACAGGATAACACAGCCCCAGCATTTT.

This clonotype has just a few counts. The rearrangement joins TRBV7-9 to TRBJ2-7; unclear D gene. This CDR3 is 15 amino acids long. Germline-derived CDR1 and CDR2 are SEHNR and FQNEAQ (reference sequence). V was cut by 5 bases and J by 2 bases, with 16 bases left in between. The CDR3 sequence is CASSQAHGNTYEQYF. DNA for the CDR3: TGTGCCAGCAGCCAGGCTCATGGGAACACCTACGAGCAGTACTTC.

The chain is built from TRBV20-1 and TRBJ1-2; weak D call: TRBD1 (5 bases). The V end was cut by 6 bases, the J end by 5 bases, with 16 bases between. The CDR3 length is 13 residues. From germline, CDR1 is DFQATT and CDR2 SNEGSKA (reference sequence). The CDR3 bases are TGCAGTGCGTATTCGACAGACCCATATGGCTACACCTTC. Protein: CSAYSTDPYGYTF.

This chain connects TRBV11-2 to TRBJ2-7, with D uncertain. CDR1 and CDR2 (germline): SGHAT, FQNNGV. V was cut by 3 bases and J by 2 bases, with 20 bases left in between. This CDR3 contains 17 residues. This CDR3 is CASSLASGLTDAYEQYF. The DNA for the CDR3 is TGTGCCAGCAGCTTGGCTTCCGGGTTGACGGACGCCTACGAGCAGTACTTC.

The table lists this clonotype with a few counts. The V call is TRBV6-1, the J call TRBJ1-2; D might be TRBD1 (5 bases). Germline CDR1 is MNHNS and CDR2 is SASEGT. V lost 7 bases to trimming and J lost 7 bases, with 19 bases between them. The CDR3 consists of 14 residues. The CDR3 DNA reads TGTGCCAGCACTGAGACACGGGCCGGGGGTGGCTACACCTTC. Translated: CASTETRAGGGYTF.

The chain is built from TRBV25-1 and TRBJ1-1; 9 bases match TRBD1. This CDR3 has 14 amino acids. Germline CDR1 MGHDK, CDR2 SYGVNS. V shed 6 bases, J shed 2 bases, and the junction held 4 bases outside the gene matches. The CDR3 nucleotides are TGTGCCAGCAGGGGGACAGGGTTTAACACTGAAGCTTTCTTT. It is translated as CASRGTGFNTEAFF.

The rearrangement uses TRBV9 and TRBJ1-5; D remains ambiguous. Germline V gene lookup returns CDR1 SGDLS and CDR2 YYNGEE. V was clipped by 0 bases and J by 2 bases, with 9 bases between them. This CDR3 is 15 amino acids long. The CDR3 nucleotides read TGTGCCAGCAGCGTAGATCCTAGGGGCAATCAGCCCCAGCATTTT. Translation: CASSVDPRGNQPQHF.

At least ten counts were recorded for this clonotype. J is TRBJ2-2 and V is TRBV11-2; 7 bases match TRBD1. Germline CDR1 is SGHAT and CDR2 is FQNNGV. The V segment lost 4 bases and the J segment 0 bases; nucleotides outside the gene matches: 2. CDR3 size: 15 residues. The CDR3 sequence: CASSWGTANTGELFF. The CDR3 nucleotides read TGTGCCAGCAGCTGGGGGACAGCGAACACCGGGGAGCTGTTTTTT.

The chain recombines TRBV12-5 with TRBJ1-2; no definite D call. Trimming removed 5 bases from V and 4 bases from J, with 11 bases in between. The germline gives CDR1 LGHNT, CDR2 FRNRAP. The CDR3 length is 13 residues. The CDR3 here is CASGPGRTYGYTF. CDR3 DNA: TGTGCTAGTGGTCCCGGACGGACCTATGGCTACACCTTC.

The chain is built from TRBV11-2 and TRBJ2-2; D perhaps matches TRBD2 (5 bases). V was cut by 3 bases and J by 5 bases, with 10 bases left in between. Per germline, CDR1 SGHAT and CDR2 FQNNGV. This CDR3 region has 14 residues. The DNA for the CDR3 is TGTGCCAGCAGCTTTTCAGAGGGAACCGGGGAGCTGTTTTTT. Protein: CASSFSEGTGELFF.

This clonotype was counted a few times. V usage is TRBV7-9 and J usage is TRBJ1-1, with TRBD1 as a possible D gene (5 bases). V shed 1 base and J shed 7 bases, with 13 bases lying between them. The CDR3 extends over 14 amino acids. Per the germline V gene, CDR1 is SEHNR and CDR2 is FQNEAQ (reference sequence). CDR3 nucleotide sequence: TGTGCCAGCAGCTTAGAGTCGTCGGGGGTTGAAGCTTTCTTT. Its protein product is CASSLESSGVEAFF.

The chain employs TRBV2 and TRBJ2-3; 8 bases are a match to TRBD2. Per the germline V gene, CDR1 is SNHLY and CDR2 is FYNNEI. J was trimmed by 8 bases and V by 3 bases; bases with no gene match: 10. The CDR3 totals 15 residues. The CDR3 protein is CASSDRTSRYGTQYF. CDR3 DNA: TGTGCCAGCAGTGACCGGACTAGCCGCTACGGTACGCAGTATTTT.

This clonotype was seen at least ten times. The CDR3 region has the DNA TGTGCCAGCAGTTTATACGCGGGAGGTGGACAGCCCCAGCATTTT. The encoded protein is CASSLYAGGGQPQHF. This rearrangement joins TRBV28 to TRBJ1-5; D is uncertain. This CDR3 contains 15 residues. Between the trimmed V and J ends, which lost 1 base and 7 bases, there was a span of 14 bases. Germline values: CDR1 MDHEN, CDR2 SYDVKM.

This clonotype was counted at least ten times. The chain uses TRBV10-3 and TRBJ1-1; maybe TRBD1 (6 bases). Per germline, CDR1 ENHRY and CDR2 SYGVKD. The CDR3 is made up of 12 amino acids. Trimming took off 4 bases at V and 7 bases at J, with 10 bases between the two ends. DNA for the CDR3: TGTGCCATCAGTGCAGGGGTGGGTGAAGCTTTCTTT. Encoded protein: CAISAGVGEAFF.

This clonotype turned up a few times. The CDR3 nucleotides are TGTGCCAGCAGTTTCGGGGCCTGGGGGAACACTGAAGCTTTCTTT. Protein product: CASSFGAWGNTEAFF. The chain uses TRBV12-3 or TRBV12-4 and TRBJ1-1, with a tentative D call TRBD1 (5 bases). Trimming shortened V by 3 bases and J by 1 base, and 12 bases separated the two germline ends. CDR3 length: 15 amino acids.

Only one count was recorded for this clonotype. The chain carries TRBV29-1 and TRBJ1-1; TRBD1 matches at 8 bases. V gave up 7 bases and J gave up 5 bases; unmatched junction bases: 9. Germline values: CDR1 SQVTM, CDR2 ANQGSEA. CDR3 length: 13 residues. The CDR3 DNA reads TGCAGCGGCCAACAGGGGGTTTCGACTGAAGCTTTCTTT. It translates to CSGQQGVSTEAFF.

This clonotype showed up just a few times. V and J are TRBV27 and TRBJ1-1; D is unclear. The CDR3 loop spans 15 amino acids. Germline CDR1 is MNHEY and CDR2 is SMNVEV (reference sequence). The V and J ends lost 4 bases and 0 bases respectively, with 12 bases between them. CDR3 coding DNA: TGTGCCAGCAGTTCGATTGGGTACCTGAACACTGAAGCTTTCTTT. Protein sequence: CASSSIGYLNTEAFF.

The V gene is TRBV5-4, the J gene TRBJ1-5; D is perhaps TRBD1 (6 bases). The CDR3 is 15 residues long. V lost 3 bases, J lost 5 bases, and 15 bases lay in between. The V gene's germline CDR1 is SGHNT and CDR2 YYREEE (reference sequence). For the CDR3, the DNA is TGTGCCAGCAGCTCCGGGGGGGGGCCTGATCAGCCCCAGCATTTT. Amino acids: CASSSGGGPDQPQHF.